A single sample gave rise to the 12 T cell receptor beta chains below, sequenced in a study of blood T cell repertoires in COVID-19. Sequencing used immunoSEQ multiplex PCR; TCRdb keeps in-frame clones, though not all of them. This table has 90,000 or so clones, 65% to 90% appearing once. Material for sequencing was peripheral blood. These receptors were obtained from a man in his 60s with acute or convalescent COVID-19.

This chain connects TRBV7-9 to TRBJ1-2; 11 positions match TRBD1. J gave up 4 bases and V 0 bases, and 10 bases lay outside the gene matches. The CDR3 has 18 residues. CDR1 is SEHNR, CDR2 FQNEAQ, per germline (reference sequence). In DNA, the CDR3 is TGTGCCAGCAGCTTAGCGCATGGACAGGGGGCCTCCTTCTATGGCTACACCTTC. Protein product: CASSLAHGQGASFYGYTF.

J is TRBJ1-1 and V is TRBV11-2; D is uncertain. Trimming left V 5 bases short and J 1 base short, with 14 bases between. Germline V lookup: CDR1 SGHAT, CDR2 FQNNGV. This CDR3 comprises 15 residues. This CDR3 reads CASSPRAGSNTEAFF. The CDR3 DNA follows: TGTGCCAGCAGCCCGAGGGCAGGATCGAACACTGAAGCTTTCTTT. Supplemented by reference TRBV11-2 and TRBJ1-1, the full variable domain reads EAGVAQSPRYKIIEKRQSVAFWCNPISGHATLYWYQQILGQGPKLLIQFQNNGVVDDSQLPKDRFSAERLKGVDSTLKIQPAKLEDSAVYLCASSPRAGSNTEAFFGQGTRLTVV.

This sequence joins TRBV6-1 and TRBJ1-1, with a tentative D call TRBD1 (5 bases). The CDR3 is made up of 13 amino acids. Trimming shortened V by 1 base and J by 7 bases, and 10 bases separated the two germline ends. Germline CDR1 and CDR2: MNHNS and SASEGT. The CDR3 is CASSEGSRVEAFF. CDR3 nucleotides: TGTGCCAGCAGTGAAGGGAGCAGGGTTGAAGCTTTCTTT.

V and J are TRBV19 and TRBJ2-6; tentative D call: TRBD2 (6 bases). The germline gives CDR1 LNHDA, CDR2 SQIVND (reference sequence). V dropped 3 bases and J dropped 4 bases, with 10 bases sitting between them. There are 15 residues in the CDR3. DNA for the CDR3: TGTGCCAGTAGTATCGGGGGTACCGGGGCCAACGTCCTGACTTTC. Protein sequence: CASSIGGTGANVLTF.

The V gene is TRBV4-2, the J gene TRBJ2-7; TRBD1 might be the D (7 bases). Per germline, CDR1 LGHNA and CDR2 YNFKEQ. Trimming removed 3 bases from V and 0 bases from J, with 15 bases in between. The CDR3 runs to 16 residues. The CDR3, as DNA: TGTGCCAGCAGCCAGGGCGGGGACAGCATCTCCTACGAGCAGTACTTC. Translation gives CASSQGGDSISYEQYF.

V gene TRBV5-4 combines with J gene TRBJ2-1, with TRBD2 matching 12 bases. The CDR3 runs to 15 residues. With V trimmed by 2 bases and J by 9 bases, 6 bases remained unmatched. In germline, CDR1 is SGHNT, CDR2 YYREEE (reference sequence). The CDR3 DNA sequence: TGTGCCAGCAGCTTCCCTAGCGGGAGGGCCTTTGAGCAGTTCTTC. This translates into CASSFPSGRAFEQFF.

The chain couples TRBV4-3 to TRBJ1-2, with 10 bases aligning to TRBD1. V shed 0 bases and J 4 bases; nucleotides not matched to a gene: 11. Germline V lookup: CDR1 LGHNA, CDR2 YSLEER. The CDR3 runs to 18 residues. The DNA of the CDR3 is TGCGCCAGCAGCCAAGAACCCGACAGGGGGCATTCCTCCTATGGCTACACCTTC. It yields the protein CASSQEPDRGHSSYGYTF.

This clone has more than one count but fewer than ten. The genes are TRBV11-2 and TRBJ2-7, with 8 bases lining up with TRBD1. Germline CDR1 reads SGHAT; CDR2 reads FQNNGV. The CDR3 is made up of 13 amino acids. V lost 3 bases to trimming and J lost 7 bases; unmatched junction nucleotides: 5. CDR3 amino acids: CASSFGQGREQYF. In DNA form, the CDR3 reads TGTGCCAGCAGCTTTGGACAGGGTAGGGAGCAGTACTTC.

This sequence joins TRBV2 and TRBJ2-2; TRBD2 aligns across 8 bases. The trim removed 5 bases at V and 5 bases at J, leaving 7 bases unmatched. There are 15 residues in the CDR3. Germline V gene sequence: CDR1 SNHLY, CDR2 FYNNEI. This chain's CDR3 is CASSLSGSDTGELFF. The CDR3 DNA reads TGTGCCAGCAGTTTAAGCGGGAGTGATACCGGGGAGCTGTTTTTT.

The chain joins TRBV5-6 to TRBJ2-1, with D tentatively TRBD1 (6 bases). The CDR3 extends over 14 amino acids. Looked up from germline, CDR1 is SGHDT and CDR2 is YYEEEE. V gave up 1 base and J gave up 7 bases, with 12 bases separating them. CDR3 in amino acids: CASSLRGKYNEQFF. In DNA, the CDR3 is TGTGCCAGCAGCTTGAGGGGGAAGTATAATGAGCAGTTCTTC.

The genes are TRBV4-1 and TRBJ1-6; TRBD1 matches 8 bases. J gave up 9 bases and V 0 bases, and 13 bases lay outside the gene matches. Germline-derived CDR1 and CDR2 are MGHRA and YSYEKL. The CDR3 spans 18 residues. The CDR3 DNA reads TGCGCCAGCAGCCAAGAATCCCTGTGGGTCGACAGGGGTTCACCCCTCCACTTT. Translation gives CASSQESLWVDRGSPLHF.

The chain carries TRBV5-1 and TRBJ2-1; a possible D gene is TRBD2 (6 bases). The CDR3 covers 17 residues. The V gene lost 0 bases and the J gene lost 6 bases, with 19 bases spanning the gap. Germline V lookup: CDR1 SGHRS, CDR2 YFSETQ. CDR3 amino acids: CASSLASGRLWGNEQFF. CDR3 in DNA: TGCGCCAGCAGCTTGGCCAGCGGGCGTCTATGGGGCAATGAGCAGTTCTTC.